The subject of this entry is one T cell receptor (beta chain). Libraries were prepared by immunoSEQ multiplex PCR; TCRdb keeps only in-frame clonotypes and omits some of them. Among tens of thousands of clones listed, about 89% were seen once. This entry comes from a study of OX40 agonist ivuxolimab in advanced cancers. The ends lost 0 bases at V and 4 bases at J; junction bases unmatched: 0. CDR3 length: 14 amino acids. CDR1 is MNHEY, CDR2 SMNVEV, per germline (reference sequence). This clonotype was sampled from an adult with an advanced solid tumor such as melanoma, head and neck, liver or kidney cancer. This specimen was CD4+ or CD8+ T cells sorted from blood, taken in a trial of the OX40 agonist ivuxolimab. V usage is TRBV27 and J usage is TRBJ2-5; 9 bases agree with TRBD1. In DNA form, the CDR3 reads TGTGCCAGCAGTTTATCGGGACAGGGAGAGACCCAGTACTTC. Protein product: CASSLSGQGETQYF.